This T cell receptor (beta chain) was sequenced for a study of blood T cell repertoires in COVID-19. For the study at large: Samples taken during acute and convalescent COVID-19 were collected in the United States, Italy and Spain. The cDNA or gDNA used as material had been derived from T cells, B-cell-depleted T cells, or PBMCs.

Authors' data handling: Using reference gene primer amplification, nucleated cell counts were estimated. Some clones are missing from TCRdb's copy, which holds only in-frame ones; the method was immunoSEQ multiplex PCR. V and J calls and clone size follow that table, whereas D and trimming were derived from the DNA. The sample lists approximately 130,000 clones, about 83% occurring once. The germline gives CDR1 MNHEY, CDR2 SMNVEV (reference sequence). The CDR3 runs 14 residues. Trimming left V 9 bases short and J 6 bases short, with 21 bases between. This rearrangement joins TRBV27 to TRBJ2-7; D is perhaps TRBD1 (6 bases). The sequencing input was peripheral blood. The TCR originated in a human donor in a cohort sampled during active COVID-19. DNA for the CDR3: TGTGCCAGTCGCCCAGGGGCGTACCCTACCGAGCAGTACTTC. Its protein product is CASRPGAYPTEQYF.